Sequencing of this T cell receptor beta chain was carried out in a study of T cells after yellow fever vaccination. Study-level points and caveats: It was the secondary response that reached its peak faster, day 5 versus 15, but it was weaker. Post-booster repertoires again held most primary-vaccination clones (roughly 96% CD4, 75% to 90% CD8).

As regards this clonotype: What it recognizes is unknown.

The CDR3 sequence is 13 residues long. Trimming shortened V by 4 bases and J by 6 bases, and 13 bases separated the two germline ends. The TCR cDNA carried a universal primer site and UMIs from 5'RACE template switching. TCRdb recomputed calls from the 5' RACE reads with MiXCR, one row per CDR3 protein. The repertoire holds a few hundred thousand distinct CDR3 sequences, approximately 21% seen once, with roughly an eighth in the top ten. The sample in question was PBMCs, obtained 15 days after the yellow fever booster vaccination. This clonotype originated in a man aged 25-40 years who received the YFV17D yellow fever vaccine. The chain combines TRBV12-3 or TRBV12-4 with TRBJ2-7; perhaps TRBD2 as D (5 bases). In nucleotides, the CDR3 is TGTGCCAGCAGTTCACTAGGTTCGGCCGAGCAGTACTTC. Encoded protein: CASSSLGSAEQYF.